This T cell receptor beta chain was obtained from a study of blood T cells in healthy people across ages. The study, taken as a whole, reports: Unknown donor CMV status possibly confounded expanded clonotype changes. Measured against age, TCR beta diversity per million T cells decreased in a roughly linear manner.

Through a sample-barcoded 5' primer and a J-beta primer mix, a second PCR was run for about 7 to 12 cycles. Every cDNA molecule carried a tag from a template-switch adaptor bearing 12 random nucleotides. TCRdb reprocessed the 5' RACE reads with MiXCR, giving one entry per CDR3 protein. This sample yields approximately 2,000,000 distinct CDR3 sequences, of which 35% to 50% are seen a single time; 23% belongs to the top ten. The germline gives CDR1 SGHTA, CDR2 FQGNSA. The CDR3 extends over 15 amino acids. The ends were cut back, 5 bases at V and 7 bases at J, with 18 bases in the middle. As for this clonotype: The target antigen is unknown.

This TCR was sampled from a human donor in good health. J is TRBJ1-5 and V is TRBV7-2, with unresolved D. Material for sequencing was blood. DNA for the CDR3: TGTGCCAGCAGCCCCGATAGACCAGCAAGACAGCCCCAGCATTTT. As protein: CASSPDRPARQPQHF.